The next 23 T cell receptor beta chains were all read from a single sample in a study of shared clonotypes between healthy human individuals. Some clones are missing from TCRdb's copy, which holds only in-frame ones; the method was immunoSEQ multiplex PCR. The sample gives a few million clones, 90% to 95% of which show up once; over 0.12% is in the top ten. Material: naive CD4+ T cells sorted from blood. Subset in this sample: CD45RA+ positively selected. The receptors originated from a man younger than 35 in good health.

The chain recombines TRBV5-1 with TRBJ1-2, with D unclear. Germline V CDR1 and CDR2: SGHRS, YFSETQ. The V end was cut by 1 base, the J end by 6 bases, with 10 bases between. This CDR3 is 13 amino acids long. This CDR3 reads CASSLKGLNGYTF. CDR3 nucleotides: TGCGCCAGCAGCTTGAAAGGGTTGAATGGCTACACCTTC.

This rearrangement joins TRBV19 to TRBJ2-2; D gene unclear. The germline V gene has CDR1 LNHDA and CDR2 SQIVND (reference sequence). V dropped 6 bases and J dropped 2 bases, with 13 bases sitting between them. The length of the CDR3 is 15 residues. The CDR3 DNA reads as TGTGCCAGTAGCCCGTTCGTAACTAACACCGGGGAGCTGTTTTTT. Translation gives CASSPFVTNTGELFF.

The chain links TRBV2 to TRBJ1-4; 8 bases are a match to TRBD1. V shed 4 bases, J shed 8 bases, and the junction held 6 bases outside the gene matches. Germline CDR1 and CDR2: SNHLY and FYNNEI. CDR3 size: 14 residues. Here the CDR3 reads CASSAQGEGEKLFF. DNA of the CDR3: TGTGCCAGCAGTGCACAGGGGGAGGGGGAAAAACTGTTTTTT.

The J gene is TRBJ2-7, the V gene TRBV7-8; 11 nucleotides agree with TRBD1. The CDR3 length is 16 residues. Germline lookup yields CDR1 SGHVS and CDR2 FQNEAQ. V trimming: 0 bases; J trimming: 4 bases; junction bases outside the gene matches: 5. In DNA, the CDR3 is TGTGCCAGCAGCTTAGCCCCCGGGACAGGGGGTTACGAGCAGTACTTC. Translated, it gives CASSLAPGTGGYEQYF.

This rearrangement joins TRBV7-2 to TRBJ2-3; TRBD1 matches at 7 bases. V trimming: 5 bases; J trimming: 4 bases; junction bases outside the gene matches: 6. Germline values: CDR1 SGHTA, CDR2 FQGNSA. CDR3 length equals 14 residues. CDR3 amino acids: CASSVQGPADTQYF. CDR3 sequence (DNA): TGTGCCAGCAGCGTACAGGGGCCCGCAGATACGCAGTATTTT.

The rearrangement links TRBV15 to TRBJ1-2; D is perhaps TRBD1 (5 bases). The germline V gene encodes CDR1 LNHNV and CDR2 YYDKDF (reference sequence). The CDR3 consists of 14 residues. Deletions cut 3 bases from V and 3 bases from J, with 11 bases between. The CDR3: CATSSRGKDYGYTF. The DNA of the CDR3 is TGTGCCACCAGCAGTAGGGGAAAGGACTATGGCTACACCTTC.

The rearrangement uses TRBV5-1 and TRBJ1-1; D uncertain. The CDR3 extends over 14 amino acids. From germline, CDR1 is SGHRS and CDR2 YFSETQ. V was shortened by 5 bases and J by 1 base, with 12 bases between the two germline ends. CDR3 bases: TGCGCCAGCAGGTCTCTCGGAGGGAACACTGAAGCTTTCTTT. Translating gives CASRSLGGNTEAFF.

This clone appeared once. The sample contains more than one DNA sequence encoding this CDR3. This chain joins TRBV4-1 and TRBJ2-7, with 11 bases identical to TRBD2. V dropped 4 bases and J dropped 4; count of bases not matched to a gene: 9. Germline V gene data show CDR1 as MGHRA and CDR2 as YSYEKL. This CDR3 has 16 amino acids. CDR3 DNA: TGCGCCAGCAGCCCCAGAACTAGCGGGAGTGTATACGAGCAGTACTTC. This codes for CASSPRTSGSVYEQYF.

The V and J genes are TRBV28 and TRBJ1-5, with 7 bases fitting TRBD1. CDR3 length equals 15 residues. V shed 5 bases, J shed 6 bases, and the junction held 10 bases outside the gene matches. CDR1 MDHEN and CDR2 SYDVKM come from the germline V gene. CDR3 region: CASSPPQGVAQPQHF. CDR3 nucleotides: TGTGCCAGCAGTCCCCCCCAGGGGGTCGCTCAGCCCCAGCATTTT.

This chain joins TRBV7-2 and TRBJ2-1, with D perhaps assigned TRBD1 or TRBD2 (5 bases each). CDR1 is SGHTA and CDR2 is FQGNSA in the germline V gene. The V gene lost 5 bases and the J gene lost 7 bases, with 12 bases spanning the gap. The CDR3 extends over 13 amino acids. The CDR3 sequence: CASSTGTVNEQFF. The CDR3 nucleotides read TGTGCCAGCAGCACCGGGACGGTTAATGAGCAGTTCTTC.

This clone was recorded only once. This chain links TRBV27 with TRBJ2-2, with TRBD1 matching over 9 bases. There are 15 residues in the CDR3. CDR1 MNHEY and CDR2 SMNVEV come from the germline V gene (reference sequence). The trim removed 8 bases at V and 6 bases at J, leaving 10 bases unmatched. The CDR3 spells CASGHWTGAAGELFF. The CDR3, as DNA: TGTGCCAGCGGACATTGGACAGGGGCGGCCGGGGAGCTGTTTTTT.

This chain joins TRBV18 and TRBJ1-1; unclear D gene. The CDR3 has 14 residues. Germline CDR1 is KGHSH and CDR2 is LQKENI. The V gene lost 5 bases and the J gene lost 2 bases, with 12 bases spanning the gap. The CDR3 loop reads CASSSQLSNTEAFF. The CDR3 region has the DNA TGTGCCAGCTCATCACAGTTATCAAACACTGAAGCTTTCTTT.

The V gene is TRBV10-3, the J gene TRBJ1-3; maybe TRBD1 (5 bases). Germline CDR1 reads ENHRY; CDR2 reads SYGVKD. The CDR3 contains 17 residues. V was cut by 0 bases and J by 1 base, with 13 bases left in between. The CDR3 region is CAISESPGRGSGNTIYF. DNA for the CDR3: TGTGCCATCAGTGAGTCGCCGGGAAGGGGTTCTGGAAACACCATATATTTT.

This clone occurred a few times. Other DNA sequences in the sample encode the same CDR3. The V call is TRBV29-1, the J call TRBJ1-1; D gene ambiguous. The germline V and J ends were trimmed by 7 bases and 0 bases, with 15 bases remaining between them. This CDR3 has 14 residues. Germline lookup yields CDR1 SQVTM and CDR2 ANQGSEA. The CDR3 coding sequence is TGCAGCGCCAAGGGCAGGTTAATGAACACTGAAGCTTTCTTT. Encoded protein: CSAKGRLMNTEAFF.

The chain couples TRBV29-1 to TRBJ2-5, with TRBD1 matching over 9 bases. The CDR3 has 14 residues. Germline V gives CDR1 SQVTM, CDR2 ANQGSEA. J gave up 7 bases and V 5 bases, and 11 bases lay outside the gene matches. CDR3 protein: CSVSRDREEGTQYF. CDR3 nucleotide sequence: TGCAGCGTTTCCCGGGACAGGGAAGAAGGGACCCAGTACTTC. Full variable domain (outside the CDR3, taken from reference TRBV29-1 and TRBJ2-5): SAVISQKPSRDICQRGTSLTIQCQVDSQVTMMFWYRQQPGQSLTLIATANQGSEATYESGFVIDKFPISRPNLTFSTLTVSNMSPEDSSIYLCSVSRDREEGTQYFGPGTRLLVL.

V usage is TRBV10-2 and J usage is TRBJ1-5; a weak D match, TRBD1 (6 bases). The CDR3 consists of 18 residues. Trimming cost V 5 bases and J 0 bases, with 20 bases left between them. Germline-derived CDR1 and CDR2 are WSHSY and SAAADI. The CDR3 DNA reads TGCGCCAGCAGTTCATCCGGGACAAGGTTTTATAGCAATCAGCCCCAGCATTTT. It codes for CASSSSGTRFYSNQPQHF.

This rearrangement joins TRBV5-4 to TRBJ2-7; the D call may be TRBD1 or TRBD2 (5 bases each). CDR3 size: 18 residues. The ends were cut back, 3 bases at V and 6 bases at J, with 28 bases in the middle. Germline values: CDR1 SGHNT, CDR2 YYREEE (reference sequence). CDR3 protein: CASSSQTDQLADRGEQYF. The CDR3 nucleotides are TGTGCCAGCAGCTCCCAGACAGACCAACTTGCGGACCGGGGCGAGCAGTACTTC.

The chain uses TRBV11-2 and TRBJ2-3; TRBD1 aligns across 10 bases. The CDR3 contains 14 residues. The V and J ends lost 4 bases and 4 bases, in that order; junction bases with no gene match: 2. Germline-derived CDR1 and CDR2 are SGHAT and FQNNGV. The CDR3 loop is CASSSGQGADTQYF. The CDR3 region has the DNA TGTGCCAGCAGCTCTGGACAGGGGGCAGATACGCAGTATTTT.

The V call is TRBV6-5, the J call TRBJ2-7, with 9 bases fitting TRBD1. The length of the CDR3 is 15 residues. Germline V CDR1 and CDR2: MNHEY, SVGAGI. V was pared by 4 bases and J by 3 bases, with 7 bases of the junction left unmatched. In DNA form, the CDR3 reads TGTGCCAGCAGTTTGTACAGGGGGCGCGACTACGAGCAGTACTTC. Protein sequence: CASSLYRGRDYEQYF.

The J gene is TRBJ2-1, the V gene TRBV5-1, with 8 nucleotides matching TRBD1. Germline loops: CDR1 SGHRS, CDR2 YFSETQ. Trimming took 2 bases from V and 4 from J; bases not matched to a gene: 5. The CDR3 runs 15 residues. The CDR3 is CASSLQGVNYNEQFF. The DNA for the CDR3 is TGCGCCAGCAGCTTACAGGGGGTGAATTACAATGAGCAGTTCTTC.

For this clone: This CDR3 is also generated by other DNA sequences in the sample. The gene calls are TRBV7-9 and TRBJ2-2, with D perhaps TRBD2 (5 bases). Trimming took off 2 bases at V and 4 bases at J, with 11 bases between the two ends. The CDR3 extends over 15 amino acids. The germline V gene has CDR1 SEHNR and CDR2 FQNEAQ (reference sequence). CDR3 DNA sequence: TGTGCCAGCAGCTTATTCCCCAGCGGCACCGGGGAGCTGTTTTTT. This translates into CASSLFPSGTGELFF.

The V gene is TRBV6-1, the J gene TRBJ1-6; 7 bases map to TRBD1. Germline V gives CDR1 MNHNS, CDR2 SASEGT. CDR3 length equals 14 residues. After removal of 7 bases from V and 8 bases from J, the junction contained 8 bases not matched to a gene. CDR3 nucleotide sequence: TGTGCCAGCATAGAGACAGGGTATTATTCACCCCTCCACTTT. Amino acids: CASIETGYYSPLHF.

The V call is TRBV19, the J call TRBJ1-3; 10 positions match TRBD1. Germline loops: CDR1 LNHDA, CDR2 SQIVND (reference sequence). The junction had 5 bases not matched to a gene; V was cut back by 6 bases and J by 0 bases. This CDR3 has 16 amino acids. CDR3 protein: CASRETGGASGNTIYF. CDR3 in DNA: TGTGCCAGTAGAGAGACAGGGGGCGCCTCTGGAAACACCATATATTTT.